Listed here are 17 T cell receptor beta chains from one sample, sequenced in a study of CD8 T cells in ankylosing spondylitis. Broader study findings: Within ankylosing spondylitis blood, a TCR beta motif made up of several highly homologous variants appeared to be characteristic.

TCRdb ran MiXCR on the 5' RACE reads and lists one entry per CDR3 protein. The sample includes about 840,000 distinct CDR3 sequences, about 10% of them seen just once. Their antigens remain unidentified. Sequenced: blood, either unsorted or a sorted T cell fraction (not recorded which). All receptors come from a male donor with ankylosing spondylitis.

The gene calls are TRBV6-2 or TRBV6-3 and TRBJ1-2; 7 positions agree with TRBD1. This CDR3 has 14 residues. Trimming at V came to 5 bases and at J to 5 bases, leaving 8 bases not matched to a gene. Germline V gene lookup returns CDR1 MNHEY and CDR2 SVGEGT. In DNA form, the CDR3 reads TGTGCCAGCAGTACGATTGACAGGGCGTATGGCTACACCTTC. It specifies CASSTIDRAYGYTF.

This clonotype was seen only a few times. V gene TRBV29-1 combines with J gene TRBJ1-2, with D tentatively TRBD1 (5 bases). The CDR3 totals 13 residues. V dropped 7 bases and J dropped 5 bases, with 17 bases sitting between them. CDR1 and CDR2 from the germline V gene are SQVTM and ANQGSEA. CDR3 nucleotides: TGCAGCGCTGACCTACGGGACGGATATGGCTACACCTTC. Translated, it gives CSADLRDGYGYTF.

The gene calls are TRBV5-1 and TRBJ2-5; TRBD1 matches at 7 bases. Germline trimming cut 3 bases from V and 1 base from J; bases unmatched to any gene: 3. The CDR3 extends over 14 amino acids. CDR1 is SGHRS, CDR2 YFSETQ, per germline. This chain's CDR3 is CASSWGQIQETQYF. The CDR3 DNA reads TGCGCCAGCAGCTGGGGACAGATCCAAGAGACCCAGTACTTC.

This clonotype was observed at least ten times. This chain uses TRBV4-3 with TRBJ2-3; 8 bases match TRBD2. J gave up 0 bases and V 1 base, and 6 bases lay outside the gene matches. Germline CDR1 reads LGHNA; CDR2 reads YSLEER. The CDR3 runs to 17 residues. The CDR3 sequence: CASSQGPGLGSTDTQYF. The CDR3 bases are TGCGCCAGCAGCCAAGGCCCGGGACTAGGAAGCACAGATACGCAGTATTTT.

The CDR3 region has the DNA TGCGCCAGCAGCTACTCCCCGGCGGGCGGCTACACCTTC. Its protein is CASSYSPAGGYTF. V usage is TRBV5-1 and J usage is TRBJ1-2, with D unresolved. The CDR3 is 13 amino acids. CDR1 and CDR2 (germline): SGHRS, YFSETQ. Between the trimmed V and J ends, which lost 3 bases and 8 bases, there was a span of 14 bases.

This clonotype was seen a handful of times. The chain employs TRBV6-1 and TRBJ1-2; 10 nucleotides agree with TRBD1. V trimming: 6 bases; J trimming: 4 bases; junction bases outside the gene matches: 11. This CDR3 has 16 residues. Germline V gene data show CDR1 as MNHNS and CDR2 as SASEGT. The CDR3 reads CASRADRGRILYGYTF. The CDR3 DNA follows: TGTGCCAGCAGAGCCGACAGGGGGCGGATACTCTATGGCTACACCTTC.

This clonotype appeared many times. This chain uses TRBV20-1 with TRBJ2-7; D gene uncertain. Trimming stripped 0 bases from V and 0 bases from J, with 15 bases between. Per the germline V gene, CDR1 is DFQATT and CDR2 is SNEGSKA (reference sequence). The CDR3 loop spans 16 amino acids. CDR3 sequence: CSARDISPRSSYEQYF. For the CDR3, the DNA is TGCAGTGCTAGAGATATATCTCCCCGGAGCTCCTACGAGCAGTACTTC.

This rearrangement joins TRBV5-1 to TRBJ2-3; tentatively, D is TRBD1 (6 bases). Germline CDR1 SGHRS, CDR2 YFSETQ. V dropped 4 bases and J dropped 2 bases, with 11 bases sitting between them. CDR3 size: 14 residues. The chain's CDR3 is CASSLTGNTDTQYF. The CDR3 DNA sequence: TGCGCCAGCAGCCTGACAGGAAACACAGATACGCAGTATTTT.

The chain combines TRBV20-1 with TRBJ1-5; D uncertain. Germline CDR1 is DFQATT and CDR2 is SNEGSKA (reference sequence). V was clipped by 6 bases and J by 0 bases, with 12 bases between them. The CDR3 spans 14 residues. The CDR3, as DNA: TGCAGTGCGCAACAGCTTTATAGCAATCAGCCCCAGCATTTT. This translates into CSAQQLYSNQPQHF.

This clonotype was observed a handful of times. V gene TRBV5-4 combines with J gene TRBJ1-1; D is ambiguous. Germline lookup yields CDR1 SGHNT and CDR2 YYREEE (reference sequence). The CDR3 runs 15 residues. V was shortened by 0 bases and J by 0 bases, with 9 bases between the two germline ends. CDR3 amino acids: CASSLDPTMNTEAFF. The CDR3 bases are TGTGCCAGCAGCTTGGACCCAACCATGAACACTGAAGCTTTCTTT.

The chain employs TRBV4-2 and TRBJ2-1; D remains ambiguous. V was shortened by 4 bases and J by 5 bases, with 12 bases between the two germline ends. Germline V gives CDR1 LGHNA, CDR2 YNFKEQ. The CDR3 spans 14 residues. The CDR3 coding sequence is TGTGCCAGCAGCCGCCTCAGTGAAGACAATGAGCAGTTCTTC. As protein: CASSRLSEDNEQFF.

The chain uses TRBV2 and TRBJ2-1, with 12 bases matching TRBD2. This CDR3 has 15 amino acids. V shed 5 bases and J 8 bases; nucleotides not matched to a gene: 7. Germline CDR1 and CDR2: SNHLY and FYNNEI. The DNA of the CDR3 is TGTGCCAGCAGTCCAGGACTAGCGGGATCAGATGAGCAGTTCTTC. Translating gives CASSPGLAGSDEQFF.

This clonotype showed up just a few times. The V gene is TRBV29-1, the J gene TRBJ2-3; D gene uncertain. In germline, CDR1 is SQVTM, CDR2 ANQGSEA. This CDR3 has 12 amino acids. Trimming shortened V by 7 bases and J by 2 bases, and 10 bases separated the two germline ends. This CDR3 reads CSADMPTDTQYF. The CDR3 coding sequence is TGCAGCGCCGACATGCCCACAGATACGCAGTATTTT.

V gene TRBV7-2 combines with J gene TRBJ2-3; unclear D gene. Germline V lookup: CDR1 SGHTA, CDR2 FQGNSA. V lost 0 bases and J lost 1, with 5 bases in between. This CDR3 is built from 14 residues. The CDR3 bases are TGTGCCAGCAGCTTAGCCCTACGCACAGATACGCAGTATTTT. It codes for CASSLALRTDTQYF.

As to this clonotype: This may stem from a read error, because a much larger clone lies one nucleotide away. This chain uses TRBV9 with TRBJ1-5; D call uncertain. Germline-derived CDR1 and CDR2 are SGDLS and YYNGEE. Trimming shortened V by 0 bases and J by 7 bases, and 11 bases separated the two germline ends. The CDR3 runs 14 residues. As DNA, the CDR3 is TGTGCCAGCAGCGTAGCCTCGGATATCCAGCCCCAGCATTTT. It specifies CASSVASDIQPQHF.

This clonotype was counted a few times. The chain uses TRBV25-1 and TRBJ1-1; no definite D call. The CDR3 loop spans 16 amino acids. Germline V gene lookup returns CDR1 MGHDK and CDR2 SYGVNS. The V gene lost 1 base and the J gene lost 1 base, with 13 bases spanning the gap. As DNA, the CDR3 is TGTGCCAGCAGTGAATTAAGACCGAACCCGAACACTGAAGCTTTCTTT. Its protein product is CASSELRPNPNTEAFF.

This clonotype turned up a few times. The chain has TRBV5-1 and TRBJ1-2; D gene uncertain. The V end lost 2 bases, the J end lost 3 bases, and 8 bases lay between the germline ends. The CDR3 consists of 13 residues. Germline assignment: CDR1 SGHRS and CDR2 YFSETQ. CDR3 sequence (DNA): TGCGCCAGCAGCTTATCACATGACTATGGCTACACCTTC. It translates to CASSLSHDYGYTF. The full variable domain, completed using reference TRBV5-1 and TRBJ1-2, is KAGVTQTPRYLIKTRGQQVTLSCSPISGHRSVSWYQQTPGQGLQFLFEYFSETQRNKGNFPGRFSGRQFSNSRSEMNVSTLELGDSALYLCASSLSHDYGYTFGSGTRLTVV.